This is a list of T cell receptor beta chains from one sample in a study of control samples from healthy donors and cancer patients. The method was immunoSEQ multiplex PCR; TCRdb's version includes in-frame clones alone and lacks a portion of them. Here the sample spans 100,000 to 150,000 clones, roughly 86% being singletons. The sample consisted of PBMCs. The receptors originated from a man in his fifties or sixties with head and neck cancer. Each CDR3 is given with its conserved first and last residue. The order of the fields is J gene, D gene, clone size, V gene, CDR3 length, CDR3 DNA, CDR3 protein. The D gene is left open where the match is weak. Clone size is shown for a subset of rows, as once, few, many or a class of expanded clone.

TRBJ2-7 | TRBD2 | . | TRBV11-2 | 16 | TGTGCCAGCAGCCCCCCATCTCCAGCGGGATCCTACGAGCAGTACTTC | CASSPPSPAGSYEQYF
TRBJ1-4 | TRBD1 | . | TRBV27 | 15 | TGTGCCAGCAGTCCCACCGGGACAGGGTATGAAAAACTGTTTTTT | CASSPTGTGYEKLFF
TRBJ2-6 | . | . | TRBV5-1 | 15 | TGCGCCAGCAGCTTGGACGTATCCGGGGCCAACGTCCTGACTTTC | CASSLDVSGANVLTF
TRBJ2-1 | . | . | TRBV27 | 19 | TGTGCCAGCAGATTAGGGCGGGGGCGAAGAACGAGGGGCTACAATGAGCAGTTCTTC | CASRLGRGRRTRGYNEQFF
TRBJ2-1 | TRBD2 | . | TRBV3-1/TRBV3-2 | 15 | TGTGCCAGCAGCCAAGAGGGGGGGGGACACAATGAGCAGTTCTTC | CASSQEGGGHNEQFF
TRBJ1-2 | . | . | TRBV6-5 | 15 | TGTGCCAGCAGTTACACCCTAGGGGGATACTATGGCTACACCTTC | CASSYTLGGYYGYTF
TRBJ1-6 | TRBD1 | . | TRBV5-1 | 15 | TGCGCCAGCAGCTTGAAGACAGGGATTGATTCACCCCTCCACTTT | CASSLKTGIDSPLHF
TRBJ2-2 | TRBD2 | . | TRBV28 | 15 | TGTGCCAGCAGTTCCGCTAGCGGGAACACCGGGGAGCTGTTTTTT | CASSSASGNTGELFF
TRBJ2-7 | . | . | TRBV7-2 | 14 | TGTGCCAGCAGCTTAACGGCGAGCTCCTACGAGCAGTACTTC | CASSLTASSYEQYF
TRBJ2-2 | . | . | TRBV5-1 | 14 | TGCGCCAGCAGCTTGGCCTGGGTTCCCGGGGAGCTGTTTTTT | CASSLAWVPGELFF
TRBJ1-5 | . | . | TRBV28 | 17 | TGTGCCAGCAGTTTATGGCTCGGGACGGATAGCAATCAGCCCCAGCATTTT | CASSLWLGTDSNQPQHF
TRBJ2-2 | . | . | TRBV19 | 14 | TGTGCCAGTAGGATGACAGGGAACACCGGGGAGCTGTTTTTT | CASRMTGNTGELFF
TRBJ2-1 | TRBD2 | . | TRBV5-1 | 17 | TGCGCCAGCAGTTTGGGGGCTAGCGGGAGCTCCTACAATGAGCAGTTCTTC | CASSLGASGSSYNEQFF
TRBJ1-2 | . | . | TRBV4-1 | 15 | TGCGCCAGCAGCGAAGGGTACAGAACAAACTATGGCTACACCTTC | CASSEGYRTNYGYTF
TRBJ1-4 | . | . | TRBV11-2 | 18 | TGTGCCAGCAGCCCACTCGGGCGGGGGAGTGCAACTAATGAAAAACTGTTTTTT | CASSPLGRGSATNEKLFF
TRBJ1-6 | . | once | TRBV6-5 | 14 | TGTGCCAGCAGTTACGTGGCACCAAATTCACCCCTCCACTTT | CASSYVAPNSPLHF
TRBJ1-1 | . | . | TRBV14 | 13 | TGTGCCAGCAGCCAAGATCTGTTCACTGAAGCTTTCTTT | CASSQDLFTEAFF
TRBJ2-7 | TRBD2 | . | TRBV11-2 | 13 | TGTGCCAGCAGCTTCGCGACTAGCGGAGACGGGTACTTC | CASSFATSGDGYF
TRBJ2-1 | . | . | TRBV12-3/TRBV12-4 | 12 | TGTGCCAGCAGTCCACCCGGGAGTGAGCAGTTCTTC | CASSPPGSEQFF
TRBJ2-2 | . | . | TRBV19 | 15 | TGTGCCAGTAGTGGCGGGGCGACGAACACCGGGGAGCTGTTTTTT | CASSGGATNTGELFF
TRBJ2-7 | TRBD2 | . | TRBV28 | 20 | TGTGCCAGCAGGCGCCGCCTGGGACTAGCGGGAGTAGGGACCCCCTACGAGCAGTACTTC | CASRRRLGLAGVGTPYEQYF
TRBJ2-3 | TRBD1 | . | TRBV5-1 | 15 | TGCGCCAGCAGCGTCCGGGACAGCAGCACAGATACGCAGTATTTT | CASSVRDSSTDTQYF
TRBJ1-4 | . | . | TRBV18 | 13 | TGTGCCAGCTCACCCGGGCAAAATGAAAAACTGTTTTTT | CASSPGQNEKLFF
TRBJ2-7 | . | . | TRBV11-1 | 14 | TGTGCCAGCAGCTTATGGACCGAGTCCTACGAGCAGTACTTC | CASSLWTESYEQYF
TRBJ1-1 | . | . | TRBV28 | 14 | TGTGCCAGCAGTTTATTACAGATGAACACTGAAGCTTTCTTT | CASSLLQMNTEAFF
TRBJ2-2 | TRBD2 | . | TRBV2 | 14 | TGTGCCAGCCGGGAGGGAACGAACACCGGGGAGCTGTTTTTT | CASREGTNTGELFF
TRBJ2-1 | TRBD1 | . | TRBV4-1 | 17 | TGCGCCAGCAGCCAAGTCGCCGGGACAGGGGTATGGAATGAGCAGTTCTTC | CASSQVAGTGVWNEQFF
TRBJ2-1 | TRBD2 | . | TRBV3-1/TRBV3-2 | 15 | TGTGCCAGCAGCCAAGCGCTAGCGGGGAAGAATGAGCAGTTCTTC | CASSQALAGKNEQFF
TRBJ2-1 | . | . | TRBV29-1 | 14 | TGCAGCGTTGAAGCCTGGGGCTCCTACAATGAGCAGTTCTTC | CSVEAWGSYNEQFF
TRBJ2-7 | TRBD1 | . | TRBV7-9 | 13 | TGTGCCAGCAGCTTAAGGGGGCTGGACGAGCAGTACTTC | CASSLRGLDEQYF
TRBJ2-7 | . | . | TRBV10-3 | 12 | TGTGCCATCAGTGGACAGACCTACGAGCAGTACTTC | CAISGQTYEQYF
TRBJ1-1 | . | . | TRBV25-1 | 11 | TGTGCCGTAGGCGAGGGTACTGAAGCTTTCTTT | CAVGEGTEAFF
TRBJ1-2 | TRBD1 | . | TRBV5-6 | 13 | TGTGCCAGCAGCTTTGGACAGGGAAATGGCTACACCTTC | CASSFGQGNGYTF
TRBJ1-2 | . | . | TRBV25-1 | 11 | TGTGCCAGCAGTGAATATGATGGCTACACCTTC | CASSEYDGYTF
TRBJ1-6 | . | once | TRBV28 | 13 | TGTGCCAGCAGTGGGAGGGTTGATTCACCCCTCCACTTT | CASSGRVDSPLHF
TRBJ1-3 | . | . | TRBV3-1/TRBV3-2 | 15 | TGTGCCAGCAGCCAGGCAGGGACCTCTGGAAACACCATATATTTT | CASSQAGTSGNTIYF
TRBJ2-1 | . | . | TRBV6-5 | 14 | TGTGCCAGCAGTCTAACCGGAAAAGGCAATGAGCAGTTCTTC | CASSLTGKGNEQFF
TRBJ2-7 | . | . | TRBV6-6 | 16 | TGTGCCAGCAGTTCCTTTTGGGGGAGTGCCCATGGGGAGCAGTACTTC | CASSSFWGSAHGEQYF
TRBJ2-1 | . | . | TRBV5-4 | 13 | TGTGCCAGCAGGTTGACCCAGGGGAATGAGCAGTTCTTC | CASRLTQGNEQFF
TRBJ2-4 | . | . | TRBV6-1 | 12 | TGTGCCAGCAGTGATCAGGGTAACATTCAGTACTTC | CASSDQGNIQYF
TRBJ2-7 | . | . | TRBV7-9 | 16 | TGTGCCAGCAGCCTCCCCACCGACAGGTTCTCCTACGAGCAGTACTTC | CASSLPTDRFSYEQYF
TRBJ1-5 | . | . | TRBV6-7 | 14 | TGTGCCAGCAGTTACATCCCCTCAAAGCAGCCCCAGCATTTT | CASSYIPSKQPQHF
TRBJ2-2 | . | . | TRBV13 | 14 | TGTGCCAGCAGCTTAGCGGGGAACACCGGGGAGCTGTTTTTT | CASSLAGNTGELFF
TRBJ1-6 | . | . | TRBV5-5 | 14 | TGTGCCAGCAGAAACTACAACGGCGGGTCACCCCTCCACTTT | CASRNYNGGSPLHF
TRBJ2-1 | . | . | TRBV12-3/TRBV12-4 | 13 | TGTGCCAGCAGTCCTGAGTCCGTCAGGGAGCAGTTCTTC | CASSPESVREQFF
TRBJ1-1 | . | once | TRBV3-1/TRBV3-2 | 16 | TGTGCCAGCAGCCAAGTACCGCTCGGGGTGAACACTGAAGCTTTCTTT | CASSQVPLGVNTEAFF
TRBJ1-1 | TRBD1 | . | TRBV9 | 15 | TGTGCCAGCAGCCCACAGGGGTTGTACGACACTGAAGCTTTCTTT | CASSPQGLYDTEAFF
TRBJ2-1 | TRBD1 | once | TRBV27 | 15 | TGTGCCAGCAGCTGGACAGGGGGAAGGTACAATGAGCAGTTCTTC | CASSWTGGRYNEQFF
TRBJ1-6 | TRBD1 | . | TRBV30 | 13 | TGTGCCTTGCAGGGGGCGGATAATTCACCCCTCCACTTT | CALQGADNSPLHF
TRBJ2-5 | TRBD2 | . | TRBV28 | 11 | TGTGCCAGCAGGGGGGGGGAGACCCAGTACTTC | CASRGGETQYF
TRBJ1-1 | . | . | TRBV3-1/TRBV3-2 | 13 | TGTGCCAGCAGTCAAGGACGGGTATCGACACCTTTCTTT | CASSQGRVSTPFF